These 4 T cell receptor beta chains share one sample of origin, sequenced in a study of T-cell reconstitution after alpha-beta-depleted transplantation in children. Unique molecular identifiers were used in preparing the TCRbeta library. Using its own MiXCR run on the PCR reads, TCRdb lists one record per CDR3 protein. The sample carries over 200,000 distinct CDR3 sequences, approximately 11% recorded once. The sample was PBMCs, taken before TCRalphabeta/CD19-depleted stem cell transplant. Receptors were obtained from a child under two years old with acute myeloid leukemia, due to receive a stem cell transplant.

There are many counts of this clonotype. CDR3 in amino acids: CSANTGLNTEAFF. CDR3 DNA: TGCAGTGCAAACACAGGCCTGAACACTGAAGCTTTCTTT. This sequence joins TRBV20-1 and TRBJ1-1, with D perhaps matching TRBD1 (5 bases). The CDR3 runs 13 residues. V lost 6 bases, J lost 0 bases, and 11 bases lay in between. From germline, CDR1 is DFQATT and CDR2 SNEGSKA (reference sequence).

This clonotype was detected many times. The genes are TRBV7-2 and TRBJ2-3; 14 bases align to TRBD2. The junction had 6 bases not matched to a gene; V was cut back by 7 bases and J by 6 bases. The CDR3 sequence is 15 residues long. The germline V gene has CDR1 SGHTA and CDR2 FQGNSA. CDR3 sequence: CASTRLAGGRDTQYF. CDR3 nucleotide sequence: TGTGCCAGCACCCGACTAGCGGGAGGGAGGGATACGCAGTATTTT.

This clonotype was picked up many times. The J gene is TRBJ2-1, the V gene TRBV29-1, with 13 bases fitting TRBD2. Per germline, CDR1 SQVTM and CDR2 ANQGSEA. This CDR3 is built from 14 residues. Trimming took 3 bases from V and 8 from J; bases not matched to a gene: 4. The CDR3, as DNA: TGCAGCGTTGATTTAACTAGCGGGAGGGATGAGCAGTTCTTC. It yields the protein CSVDLTSGRDEQFF.

Many counts were recorded for this clonotype. The chain has TRBV7-2 and TRBJ2-1; D is uncertain. There are 13 residues in the CDR3. Germline V gene lookup returns CDR1 SGHTA and CDR2 FQGNSA. V lost 3 bases to trimming and J lost 8 bases, with 11 bases between them. CDR3 nucleotide sequence: TGTGCCAGCAGCTTCCAGGTGGCGGATGAGCAGTTCTTC. It translates to CASSFQVADEQFF. Complete variable domain (other parts from reference TRBV7-2 and TRBJ2-1): GAGVSQSPSNKVTEKGKDVELRCDPISGHTALYWYRQSLGQGLEFLIYFQGNSAPDKSGLPSDRFSAERTGGSVSTLTIQRTQQEDSAVYLCASSFQVADEQFFGPGTRLTVL.